This note documents a single TCR beta chain sequence. These data originate in a study of T cell responses to AZD1222 COVID-19 vaccine. Sequencing used immunoSEQ multiplex PCR; TCRdb keeps in-frame clones, though not all of them. Of roughly 100,000 clones in the sample, around 90% were seen once. Specimen: peripheral blood, collected on day 0 of AZD1222 vaccination. The origin of this receptor is an adult in good health.

The CDR3: CASSAAGVSTDTQYF. The CDR3 nucleotides are TGTGCCAGCAGTGCGGCCGGGGTGAGCACAGATACGCAGTATTTT. The chain links TRBV2 to TRBJ2-3, with a tentative D call TRBD2 (5 bases). The CDR3 covers 15 residues. The germline gives CDR1 SNHLY, CDR2 FYNNEI. V lost 4 bases and J 0 bases, leaving 11 bases between the germline ends.